A selection of T cell receptor beta chains follows, all from one sample in a study of blood T cell repertoires in COVID-19. Assay: immunoSEQ multiplex PCR; the TCRdb copy retains only in-frame clones and omits some. The sample includes around 80,000 clones, around 80% of them seen just once. Specimen: peripheral blood. Receptors were obtained from a human donor in a cohort sampled during active COVID-19. Both conserved end residues are part of each CDR3. D genes are given only for firm matches. Clone size, where shown, is once, few, many, or a class for clones that have expanded.

>NA|TRBV2|few|TRBJ2-7
TGTGCCAGCAGTGTCGGACCGGAGGAGGTTTTCGAGCAGTACTTC
CASSVGPEEVFEQYF
>NA|TRBV21-1|NA|TRBJ2-6
TGTGCCAGCAGCATAAACATACAGGGGGAGGCTGGGGCCAACGTCCTGACTTTC
CASSINIQGEAGANVLTF
>TRBD2|TRBV6-4|NA|TRBJ2-3
TGTGCCAGCAGACTACTAGCGGGGGGCACAGATACGCAGTATTTT
CASRLLAGGTDTQYF
>NA|TRBV30|NA|TRBJ2-7
TGTGCCTGGAGTGTACAGGGTCCGTACGAGCAGTACTTC
CAWSVQGPYEQYF
>NA|TRBV27|NA|TRBJ1-2
TGTGCCAGCAGATACAGGGAGGGCTATGGCTACACCTTC
CASRYREGYGYTF
>TRBD1|TRBV19|NA|TRBJ2-7
TGTGCCAGTAGTATCTGGACAGGGCCAAACTACGAGCAGTACTTC
CASSIWTGPNYEQYF
>TRBD1|TRBV7-2|NA|TRBJ1-4
TGTGCCAGCAGCTTAGGACCGGGACAGTATGAAAAACTGTTTTTT
CASSLGPGQYEKLFF
>NA|TRBV12-3/TRBV12-4|NA|TRBJ1-2
TGTGCCAGCAGTTTCCGCAGACTCTATGGCTACACCTTC
CASSFRRLYGYTF
>NA|TRBV9|NA|TRBJ2-3
TGTGCCAGCAGCGTAGGGCTAGCGAGGACAGATACGCAGTATTTT
CASSVGLARTDTQYF
>TRBD2|TRBV6-5|NA|TRBJ2-3
TGTGCCAGCAGTTCGTCTAGCGGGGGGGCAACAGATACGCAGTATTTT
CASSSSSGGATDTQYF
>TRBD2|TRBV6-6|NA|TRBJ2-1
TGTGCCAGCGGCTCGACTAGCGGGGGGTCTTACAATGAGCAGTTCTTC
CASGSTSGGSYNEQFF
>NA|TRBV19|NA|TRBJ2-6
TGTGCCAGTAGTCCAACGGGGGTTCCTGGGGCCAACGTCCTGACTTTC
CASSPTGVPGANVLTF
>NA|TRBV28|NA|TRBJ1-1
TGTGGGGTGAACTGGGACTTACAGAACACTGAAGCTTTCTTT
CGVNWDLQNTEAFF